A selection of T cell receptor beta chains follows, all from one sample in a study of identical twins. One entry per CDR3 protein, called by TCRdb with MiXCR from the 5' RACE reads. The repertoire has fewer than 500,000 distinct CDR3 sequences, roughly an eighth of them found once; the top ten carry approximately 1%. Another study also made use of these data, one on yellow fever vaccine responses in identical twins.

Material for sequencing was CD4+ T cells sorted from blood. The receptors come from a woman under 30 in good health. Each CDR3 is given with its conserved first and last residue. Fields, in order: D gene, J gene, V gene, clone size, CDR3 DNA, CDR3 protein. D genes are given only for firm matches. Clone size is given for some rows only: seen once, a few or many times, or a class if the clone is expanded.

NA | TRBJ2-1 | TRBV2 | NA | TGTGCCAGCAGCCAGCGGCCGTCCTACAATGAGCAGTTCTTC | CASSQRPSYNEQFF
TRBD2 | TRBJ2-3 | TRBV27 | few | TGTGCCAGCAGTTCTATACTAGCGGGGGACACAGATACGCAGTATTTT | CASSSILAGDTDTQYF
NA | TRBJ1-4 | TRBV5-1 | NA | TGCGCCAGCAGCGTGGGGTTGGTGCAGACGCCCAATGAAAAACTGTTTTTT | CASSVGLVQTPNEKLFF
TRBD2 | TRBJ2-1 | TRBV5-4 | NA | TGTGCCAGCAGCTTCAAGCGGGATCCCCACAATGAGCAGTTCTTC | CASSFKRDPHNEQFF
NA | TRBJ1-5 | TRBV28 | few | TGTGCCAGCAAACAGCAGGAGCGGCCCCAGCATTTT | CASKQQERPQHF
NA | TRBJ2-6 | TRBV11-3 | NA | TGTGCCAGCAGCGAAAGGTCCGGGTTCCACGTCCTGACTTTC | CASSERSGFHVLTF
TRBD1 | TRBJ2-7 | TRBV20-1 | NA | TGCAGTGCGGAACCACAGGGGGTAAACGAGCAGTACTTC | CSAEPQGVNEQYF
TRBD1 | TRBJ1-2 | TRBV29-1 | few | TGCAGCGTTGAAAGGGGGCGAGACTATGGCTACACCTTC | CSVERGRDYGYTF
TRBD1 | TRBJ2-1 | TRBV5-1 | NA | TGCGCCAGCAGCCACCCTGACAGGGTTGATTGGTTCTTC | CASSHPDRVDWFF
NA | TRBJ2-1 | TRBV2 | NA | TGTGCCAGGAGTTCTGGGGAGAATGAGCAGTTCTTC | CARSSGENEQFF
TRBD1 | TRBJ2-7 | TRBV6-1 | few | TGTGCCAGCAGTCGACAGGGTTCATCATCCTACGAGCAGTACTTC | CASSRQGSSSYEQYF
NA | TRBJ1-2 | TRBV13 | NA | TGTGCCGGCCCGGATGGCTACACCTTC | CAGPDGYTF
NA | TRBJ2-1 | TRBV12-5 | few | TGTGCTAGTGGTCCTCCGAATGAGCAGTTCTTC | CASGPPNEQFF
NA | TRBJ2-7 | TRBV6-5 | few | TGTGCCAGCGGGCGGTACGAGCAGTACTTC | CASGRYEQYF
TRBD2 | TRBJ2-1 | TRBV7-9 | NA | TGTGCCAGCAGCTTAACAAGAGCTAGCGGAATATACAATGAGCAGTTCTTC | CASSLTRASGIYNEQFF
NA | TRBJ1-1 | TRBV6-6 | few | TGTGCCAGCAGTCCCATCAGCACTGAAGCTTTCTTT | CASSPISTEAFF
TRBD2 | TRBJ2-3 | TRBV9 | few | TGTGCCAGCAGCGCCTACCCATCGGGGGGTTTTATTGATACGCAGTATTTT | CASSAYPSGGFIDTQYF
TRBD1 | TRBJ1-3 | TRBV6-5 | NA | TGTGCCAGCAGTTGGGGACAGGGATCGGGGAACACCATATATTTT | CASSWGQGSGNTIYF
TRBD2 | TRBJ2-5 | TRBV4-3 | NA | TGCGCCAGCAGCCAAGATATAGCGGGAGGGCCCCGGGAGACCCAGTACTTC | CASSQDIAGGPRETQYF
TRBD1 | TRBJ1-5 | TRBV20-1 | few | TGCAGTGCTACCGGACAGGGAAGCCAGCCCCAGCATTTT | CSATGQGSQPQHF
TRBD2 | TRBJ2-3 | TRBV7-2 | NA | TGTGCCAGCGGAATAACTAGCGGTAGCACAGATACGCAGTATTTT | CASGITSGSTDTQYF
NA | TRBJ2-1 | TRBV19 | few | TGTGCCAGTAGTATAGAACCCCCCGGCAGGGCGTTCAATGAGCAGTTCTTC | CASSIEPPGRAFNEQFF
NA | TRBJ1-3 | TRBV12-3/TRBV12-4 | NA | TGTGCCAGCAGACTCTGGGACTCTGGAAACACCATATATTTT | CASRLWDSGNTIYF
NA | TRBJ2-3 | TRBV6-2/TRBV6-3 | few | TGTGCCAGCAGCAAAAACCGGCTAGCAGATGTCACTAGCACAGATACGCAGTATTTT | CASSKNRLADVTSTDTQYF
NA | TRBJ2-7 | TRBV14 | many | TGTGCCAGCAGCCAAGAGGACGTCTCCTACGAGCAGTACTTC | CASSQEDVSYEQYF
TRBD1 | TRBJ2-6 | TRBV29-1 | NA | TGCAGCGTTTGGGGACAGGAGACCGGGGCCAACGTCCTGACTTTC | CSVWGQETGANVLTF
NA | TRBJ2-7 | TRBV20-1 | NA | TGCAGTGCTAGAGATAGGCAGTACTACGAGCAGTACTTC | CSARDRQYYEQYF
NA | TRBJ2-2 | TRBV12-3/TRBV12-4 | few | TGTGCCAGCACTACAGGGCAGCTGAACACCGGGGAGCTGTTTTTT | CASTTGQLNTGELFF
TRBD2 | TRBJ2-3 | TRBV20-1 | NA | TGCAGTGCTAGCGGGGGGACTCACACAGATACGCAGTATTTT | CSASGGTHTDTQYF
TRBD2 | TRBJ2-7 | TRBV18 | NA | TGTGCCAGCTCACCAAACCTAGCGGGAGGGCCTATCGAGCAGTACTTC | CASSPNLAGGPIEQYF
TRBD1 | TRBJ2-1 | TRBV5-1 | NA | TGCGCCAGCAGCTTGGTCACAGGGGCTTACAATGAGCAGTTCTTC | CASSLVTGAYNEQFF
NA | TRBJ2-2 | TRBV24-1 | few | TGTGCCACCAGTGATTTTCCGGCAACGAACACCGGGGAGCTGTTTTTT | CATSDFPATNTGELFF
NA | TRBJ2-3 | TRBV27 | few | TGTGCCAGCAGTTTATCGGCGGGGAGGTTGTGGAATACGCAGTATTTT | CASSLSAGRLWNTQYF
NA | TRBJ2-7 | TRBV2 | NA | TGTGCCAGCAGACCCGGGGGCCTCTCCTACGAGCAGTACTTC | CASRPGGLSYEQYF
TRBD2 | TRBJ2-2 | TRBV15 | NA | TGTGCCACCAGCAGAGATTTTGATCAGCGGGAGGGCCGTGGCGGGGAGCTGTTTTTT | CATSRDFDQREGRGGELFF
TRBD2 | TRBJ2-1 | TRBV7-2 | NA | TGTGCCAGCAGCTGGGGGAACCGGGACTATAACAATGAGCAGTTCTTC | CASSWGNRDYNNEQFF
TRBD2 | TRBJ2-3 | TRBV29-1 | NA | TGCAGCGTAGCGGGACTAGCGGAAGCTAGCACAGATACGCAGTATTTT | CSVAGLAEASTDTQYF
NA | TRBJ2-7 | TRBV28 | few | TGTGCCAGTAGGCAAGGCGGGGCTGTGTCCGAGCAGTACTTC | CASRQGGAVSEQYF
NA | TRBJ2-2 | TRBV2 | NA | TGTGCCAGCAGTGAAGAGGTGGCGAGGACATCGGAGCTGTTTTTT | CASSEEVARTSELFF
NA | TRBJ1-5 | TRBV7-2 | few | TGTGCCAGCAGCCCCGGAATGGGGGGCTATCAGCCCCAGCATTTT | CASSPGMGGYQPQHF
NA | TRBJ2-5 | TRBV6-1 | NA | TGTGCCAGCAGATCGCAGACAGGAACTGAGACCCAGTACTTC | CASRSQTGTETQYF
NA | TRBJ2-5 | TRBV20-1 | NA | TGCAGTGCTAGAGATCGCACTAGGGTTGGAGAGACCCAGTACTTC | CSARDRTRVGETQYF
NA | TRBJ2-2 | TRBV5-6 | few | TGTGCCAGCAGCTCCCTGGCCCTTACATTTTCCGGGGAGCTGTTTTTT | CASSSLALTFSGELFF
NA | TRBJ2-3 | TRBV5-1 | few | TGCGCCAGCAGCTTGTCTCCGGGGGCAGATACGCAGTATTTT | CASSLSPGADTQYF
NA | TRBJ1-5 | TRBV12-3/TRBV12-4 | few | TGTGCCAGCAGTCCCCCTGGGCATCAGCCCCAGCATTTT | CASSPPGHQPQHF
NA | TRBJ2-7 | TRBV2 | few | TGTGCCAGCAGTGAAAGGACGCTTTCCTACGAGCAGTACTTC | CASSERTLSYEQYF
NA | TRBJ2-7 | TRBV3-1 | NA | TGTGCCAGCAGCCAAGTACCGGCGGGAAGGGGTTACGAGCAGTACTTC | CASSQVPAGRGYEQYF
NA | TRBJ2-7 | TRBV7-8 | NA | TGTGCCAGCAGCTCACGACTTCAACCCGACGGCCTCGAGCAGTACTTC | CASSSRLQPDGLEQYF
TRBD1 | TRBJ2-3 | TRBV9 | few | TGTGCCAGCACCGAAGACAGGGGAAAAAGCACAGATACGCAGTATTTT | CASTEDRGKSTDTQYF
NA | TRBJ2-5 | TRBV11-2 | NA | TGTGCCAGCACTCGGATGGGAGAGACCCGGTACTTC | CASTRMGETRYF
NA | TRBJ1-2 | TRBV12-3/TRBV12-4 | many | TGTGCCAGCAGGTTAATGCCCGTACCCGGGCCGAATGGCTACACCTTC | CASRLMPVPGPNGYTF
NA | TRBJ2-1 | TRBV2 | many | TGTGCCAGCCGCGGGGGCCTCAATGAGCAGTTCTTC | CASRGGLNEQFF
NA | TRBJ1-2 | TRBV6-1 | few | TGTGCCAGCACCTGGATTCAAACCGGGGGCTATGGCTACACCTTC | CASTWIQTGGYGYTF
NA | TRBJ2-6 | TRBV20-1 | few | TGCAGTGCTAGAGATCAGAGCAGTTTACCTGGGGCCAACGTCCTGACTTTC | CSARDQSSLPGANVLTF
NA | TRBJ1-1 | TRBV30 | NA | TGTGCCTGGAGTCTCAAAATCCCGGGCACTGAAGCTTTCTTT | CAWSLKIPGTEAFF